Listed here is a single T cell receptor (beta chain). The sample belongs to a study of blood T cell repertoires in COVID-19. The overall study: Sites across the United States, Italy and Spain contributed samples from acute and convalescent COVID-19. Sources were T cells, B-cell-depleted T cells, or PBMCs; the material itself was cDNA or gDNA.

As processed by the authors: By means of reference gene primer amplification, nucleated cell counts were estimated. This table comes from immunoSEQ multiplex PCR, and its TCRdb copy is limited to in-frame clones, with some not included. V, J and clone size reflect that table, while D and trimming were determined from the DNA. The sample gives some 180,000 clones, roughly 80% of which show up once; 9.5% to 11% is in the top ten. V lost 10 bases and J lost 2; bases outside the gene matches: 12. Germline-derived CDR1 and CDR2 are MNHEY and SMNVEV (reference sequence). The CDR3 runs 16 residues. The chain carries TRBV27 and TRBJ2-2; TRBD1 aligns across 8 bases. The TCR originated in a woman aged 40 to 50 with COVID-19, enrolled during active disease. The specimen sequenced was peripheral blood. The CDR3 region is CATGGWGQVNTGELFF. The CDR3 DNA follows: TGTGCCACCGGGGGATGGGGACAGGTTAACACCGGGGAGCTGTTTTTT.